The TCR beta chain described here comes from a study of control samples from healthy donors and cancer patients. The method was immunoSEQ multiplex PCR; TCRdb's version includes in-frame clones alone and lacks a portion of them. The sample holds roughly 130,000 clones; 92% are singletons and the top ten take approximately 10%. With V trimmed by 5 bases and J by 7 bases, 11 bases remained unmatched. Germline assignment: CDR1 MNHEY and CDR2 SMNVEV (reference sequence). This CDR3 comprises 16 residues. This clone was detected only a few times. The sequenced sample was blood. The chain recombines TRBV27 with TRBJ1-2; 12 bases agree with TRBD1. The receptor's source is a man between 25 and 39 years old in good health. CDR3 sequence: CASSTTTGTGGSGYTF. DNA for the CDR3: TGTGCCAGCAGTACAACTACCGGGACAGGGGGCTCTGGCTACACCTTC.